This TCR beta chain was captured in a study of cytomegalovirus exposure and HLA in healthy donors. The primer mix had 60 Vbeta and 13 Jbeta primers. TCRdb's table, derived via immunoSEQ multiplex PCR, lists solely in-frame clones and lacks some. The table shows almost 200,000 clones, with 79% occurring only once. CDR1 is MGHRA and CDR2 is YSYEKL in the germline V gene. V was clipped by 1 base and J by 2 bases; unmatched bases: 5. The CDR3 is made up of 16 amino acids. The clonotype originates from a woman aged 25 to 39 in good health and CMV-seropositive. Material for sequencing was PBMCs. The V call is TRBV4-1, the J call TRBJ1-2; TRBD1 matches 9 bases. The CDR3 DNA follows: TGCGCCAGCAGCCAAGTGGGTGGACAGGGGAACTATGGCTACACCTTC. Protein sequence: CASSQVGGQGNYGYTF.